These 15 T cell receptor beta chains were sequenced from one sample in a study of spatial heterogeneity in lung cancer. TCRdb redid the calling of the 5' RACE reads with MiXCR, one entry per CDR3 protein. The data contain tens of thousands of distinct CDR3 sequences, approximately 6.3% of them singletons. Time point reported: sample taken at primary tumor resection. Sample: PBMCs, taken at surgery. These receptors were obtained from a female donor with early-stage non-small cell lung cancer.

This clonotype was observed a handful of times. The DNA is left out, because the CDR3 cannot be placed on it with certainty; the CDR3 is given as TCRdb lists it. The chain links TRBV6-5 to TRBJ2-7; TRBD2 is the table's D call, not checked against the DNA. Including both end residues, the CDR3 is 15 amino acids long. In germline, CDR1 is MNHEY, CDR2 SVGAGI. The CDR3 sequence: CASSSSTSGRDEQYF.

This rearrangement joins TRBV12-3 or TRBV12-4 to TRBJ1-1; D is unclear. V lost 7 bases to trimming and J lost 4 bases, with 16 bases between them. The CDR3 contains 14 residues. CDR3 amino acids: CASTPRVSTTEAFF. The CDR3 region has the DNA TGTGCCAGCACCCCAAGGGTCAGTACCACTGAAGCTTTCTTT.

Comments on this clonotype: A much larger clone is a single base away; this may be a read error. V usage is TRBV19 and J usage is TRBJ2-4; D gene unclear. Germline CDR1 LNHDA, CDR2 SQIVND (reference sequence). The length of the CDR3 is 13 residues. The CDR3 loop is CTSSMQDVNIQYF. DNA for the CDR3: TGTACCAGTAGTATGCAGGACGTAAACATTCAGTACTTC.

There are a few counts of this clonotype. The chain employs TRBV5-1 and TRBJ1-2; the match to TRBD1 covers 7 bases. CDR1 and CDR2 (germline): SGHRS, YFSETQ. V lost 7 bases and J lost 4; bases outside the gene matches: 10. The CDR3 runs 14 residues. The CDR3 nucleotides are TGCGCCAGCGGGCTGCCGGGACAGCTCTATGGCTACACCTTC. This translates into CASGLPGQLYGYTF.

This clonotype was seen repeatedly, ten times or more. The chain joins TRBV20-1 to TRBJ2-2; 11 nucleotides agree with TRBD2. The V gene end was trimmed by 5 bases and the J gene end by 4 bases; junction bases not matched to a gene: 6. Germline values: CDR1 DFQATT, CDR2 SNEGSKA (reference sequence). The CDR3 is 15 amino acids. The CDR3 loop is CSAATSGGPTGELFF. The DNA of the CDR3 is TGCAGTGCTGCCACTAGCGGGGGACCCACCGGGGAGCTGTTTTTT.

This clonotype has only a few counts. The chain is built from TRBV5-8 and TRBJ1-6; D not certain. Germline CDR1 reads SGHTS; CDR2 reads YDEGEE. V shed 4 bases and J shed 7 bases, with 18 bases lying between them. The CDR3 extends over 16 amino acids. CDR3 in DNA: TGTGCCAGCAGCCGGGATTCCGGGGTGACGAATTCACCCCTCCACTTT. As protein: CASSRDSGVTNSPLHF.

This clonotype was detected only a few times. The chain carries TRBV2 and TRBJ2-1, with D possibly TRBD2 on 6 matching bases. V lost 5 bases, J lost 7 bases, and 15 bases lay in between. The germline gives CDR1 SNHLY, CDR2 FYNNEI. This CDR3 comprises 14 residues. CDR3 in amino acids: CASSPNGGRNEQFF. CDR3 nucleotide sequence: TGTGCCAGCAGTCCCAATGGGGGGAGGAATGAGCAGTTCTTC.

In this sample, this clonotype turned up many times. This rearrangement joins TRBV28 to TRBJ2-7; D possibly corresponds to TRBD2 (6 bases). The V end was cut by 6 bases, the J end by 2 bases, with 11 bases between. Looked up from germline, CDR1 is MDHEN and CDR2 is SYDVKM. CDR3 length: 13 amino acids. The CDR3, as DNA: TGTGCCAGCAGGATGGGACTTGCCTACGAGCAGTACGTC. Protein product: CASRMGLAYEQYV.

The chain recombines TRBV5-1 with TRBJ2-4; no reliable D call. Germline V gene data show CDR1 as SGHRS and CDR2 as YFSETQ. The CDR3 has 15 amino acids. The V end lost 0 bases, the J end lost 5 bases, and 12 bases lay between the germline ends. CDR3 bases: TGCGCCAGCAGCTTGGAAGGACCGACCGAAAACATTCAGTACTTC. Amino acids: CASSLEGPTENIQYF.

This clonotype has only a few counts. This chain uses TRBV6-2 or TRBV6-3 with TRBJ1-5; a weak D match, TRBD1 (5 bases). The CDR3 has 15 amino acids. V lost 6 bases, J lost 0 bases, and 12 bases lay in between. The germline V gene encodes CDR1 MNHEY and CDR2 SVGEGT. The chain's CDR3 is CASREGEISNQPQHF. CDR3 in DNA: TGTGCCAGCAGAGAAGGGGAGATTAGCAATCAGCCCCAGCATTTT.

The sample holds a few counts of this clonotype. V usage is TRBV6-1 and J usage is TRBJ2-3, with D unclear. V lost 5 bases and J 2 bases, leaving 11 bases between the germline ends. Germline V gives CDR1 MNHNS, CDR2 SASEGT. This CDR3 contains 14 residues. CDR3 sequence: CASSSLASTDTQYF. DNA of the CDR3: TGTGCCAGCAGTTCCTTGGCGTCCACAGATACGCAGTATTTT.

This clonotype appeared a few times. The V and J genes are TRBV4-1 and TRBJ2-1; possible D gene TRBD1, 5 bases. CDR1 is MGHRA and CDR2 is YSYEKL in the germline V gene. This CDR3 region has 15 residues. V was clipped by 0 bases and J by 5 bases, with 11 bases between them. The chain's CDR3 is CASSQDGIGDNEQFF. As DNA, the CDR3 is TGCGCCAGCAGCCAAGATGGGATAGGGGACAATGAGCAGTTCTTC.

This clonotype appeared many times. CDR3 region: CASSFSGTGELFF. DNA of the CDR3: TGTGCCAGCAGTTTCTCCGGGACCGGGGAGCTGTTTTTT. The chain recombines TRBV12-3 or TRBV12-4 with TRBJ2-2; D call uncertain. Between the trimmed V and J ends, which lost 3 bases and 5 bases, there was a span of 7 bases. This CDR3 region has 13 residues.

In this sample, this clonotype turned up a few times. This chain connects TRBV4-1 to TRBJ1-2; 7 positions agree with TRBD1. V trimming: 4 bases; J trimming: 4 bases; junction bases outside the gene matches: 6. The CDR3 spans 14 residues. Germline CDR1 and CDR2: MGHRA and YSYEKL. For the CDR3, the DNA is TGCGCCAGCAGCCCCAGGGGGGCATTCTATGGCTACACCTTC. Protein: CASSPRGAFYGYTF.

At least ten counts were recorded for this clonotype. For the CDR3, the DNA is TGTGCCAGCATCCGGACAGGGAGCACTGAAGCTTTCTTT. Translating gives CASIRTGSTEAFF. This chain links TRBV6-5 with TRBJ1-1, with 8 bases that match TRBD1. This CDR3 is 13 amino acids long. Looked up from germline, CDR1 is MNHEY and CDR2 is SVGAGI. Losses at the gene ends were 7 bases for V and 4 bases for J; bases not matched to a gene: 5.